Shown below are 5 T cell receptor beta chains from a single sample sequenced in a study of OX40 agonist ivuxolimab in advanced cancers. Clones were read by immunoSEQ multiplex PCR, and TCRdb kept only the in-frame ones, dropping some. Of approximately 75,000 clones in the sample, roughly 90% are singletons; the top ten hold 0.3% to 0.45%. The input for sequencing was CD4+ or CD8+ T cells sorted from blood, taken in a trial of the OX40 agonist ivuxolimab. These receptors were collected from an adult with an advanced solid tumor such as melanoma, head and neck, liver or kidney cancer.

The rearrangement links TRBV4-2 to TRBJ2-3; 7 positions match TRBD1. The V gene end was trimmed by 3 bases and the J gene end by 1 base; junction bases not matched to a gene: 7. The germline gives CDR1 LGHNA, CDR2 YNFKEQ. The CDR3 is 16 residues long. CDR3 nucleotide sequence: TGTGCCAGCAGCCAGTTCACAGGGGTCGGCACAGATACGCAGTATTTT. It encodes CASSQFTGVGTDTQYF.

Remarks on this clone: Its ends do not fully match the called genes, so a read error is possible. The gene calls are TRBV28 and TRBJ2-2; 9 nucleotides align to TRBD2. Looked up from germline, CDR1 is MDHEN and CDR2 is SYDVKM. The CDR3 is 15 residues long. In DNA form, the CDR3 reads TGTGCCAGCAATTTAGCGGGAGCGAACACCGGGGAGCTGTTTTTT. Translated: CASNLAGANTGELFF. The variable domain in full, with the rest retrieved from reference TRBV28 and TRBJ2-2, is DVKVTQSSRYLVKRTGEKVFLECVQDMDHENMFWYRQDPGLGLRLIYFSYDVKMKEKGDIPEGYSVSREKKERFSLILESASTNQTSMYLCASNLAGANTGELFFGEGSRLTVL.

This chain uses TRBV5-6 with TRBJ2-1; D might be TRBD1 (5 bases). The V gene's germline CDR1 is SGHDT and CDR2 YYEEEE. V was trimmed by 3 bases and J by 2 bases, leaving 12 bases between them. The CDR3 length is 15 residues. CDR3 DNA: TGTGCCAGCAGCTACTGGACACGAACCTACAATGAGCAGTTCTTC. As protein: CASSYWTRTYNEQFF.

This chain uses TRBV28 with TRBJ1-5; 7 bases line up with TRBD1. This CDR3 contains 15 residues. Germline CDR1 reads MDHEN; CDR2 reads SYDVKM. V gave up 3 bases and J gave up 4 bases; unmatched junction bases: 6. This CDR3 is CASSFAGQTNQPQHF. CDR3 sequence (DNA): TGTGCCAGCAGTTTTGCGGGACAGACGAATCAGCCCCAGCATTTT.

This chain joins TRBV5-6 and TRBJ1-4, with 10 bases fitting TRBD1. This CDR3 comprises 13 residues. V lost 4 bases and J lost 11; bases outside the gene matches: 5. The germline V gene encodes CDR1 SGHDT and CDR2 YYEEEE. CDR3 sequence reads: CASSQDRGEKLFF. As DNA, the CDR3 is TGTGCCAGCAGCCAGGACAGGGGGGAGAAACTGTTTTTT.